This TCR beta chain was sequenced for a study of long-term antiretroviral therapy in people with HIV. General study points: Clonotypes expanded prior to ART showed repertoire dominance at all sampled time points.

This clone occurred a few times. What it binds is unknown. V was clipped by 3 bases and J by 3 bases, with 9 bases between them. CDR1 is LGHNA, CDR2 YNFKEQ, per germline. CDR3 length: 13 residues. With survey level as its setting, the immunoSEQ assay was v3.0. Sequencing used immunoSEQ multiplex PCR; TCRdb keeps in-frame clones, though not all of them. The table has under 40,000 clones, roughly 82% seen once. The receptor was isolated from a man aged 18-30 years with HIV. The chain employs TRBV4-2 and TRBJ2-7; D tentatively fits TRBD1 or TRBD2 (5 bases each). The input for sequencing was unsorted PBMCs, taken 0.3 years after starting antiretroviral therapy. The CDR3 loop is CASSHGADYEQYF. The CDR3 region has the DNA TGTGCCAGCAGCCACGGGGCTGACTACGAGCAGTACTTC.